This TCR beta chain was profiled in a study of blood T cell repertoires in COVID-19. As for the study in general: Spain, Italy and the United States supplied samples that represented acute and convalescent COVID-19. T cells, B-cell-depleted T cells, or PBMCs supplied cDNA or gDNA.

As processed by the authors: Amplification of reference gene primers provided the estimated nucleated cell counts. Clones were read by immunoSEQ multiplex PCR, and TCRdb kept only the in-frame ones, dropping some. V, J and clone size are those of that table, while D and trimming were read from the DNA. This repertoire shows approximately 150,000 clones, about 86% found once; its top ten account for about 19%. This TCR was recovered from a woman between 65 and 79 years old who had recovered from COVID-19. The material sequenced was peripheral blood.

The CDR3 DNA follows: TGTGCCAGCTCACGGGCCAGCACCGGGGAGCTGTTTTTT. Residues: CASSRASTGELFF. J is TRBJ2-2 and V is TRBV18; D remains ambiguous. With 4 bases removed from V and 4 bases from J, the gap between germline ends came to 7 bases. The CDR3 runs 13 residues. Germline V gives CDR1 KGHSH, CDR2 LQKENI.